Included here is one T cell receptor (beta chain) sequence, with context. The data stem from a study of blood T cell repertoires in COVID-19. Background on the study: Samples came from the United States, Italy and Spain, spanning acute and convalescent COVID-19. Sample material is recorded as cDNA or gDNA derived from T cells, B-cell-depleted T cells, or PBMCs.

This CDR3 contains 14 residues. Trimming removed 10 bases from V and 5 bases from J, with 18 bases in between. From germline, CDR1 is LNHDA and CDR2 SQIVND (reference sequence). In the original analysis: Nucleated cell number was recorded as an estimate derived from reference gene primer amplification. Measured with immunoSEQ multiplex PCR; TCRdb has only the in-frame clones, and not every one. That table gives V, J and clone size, and the DNA gave D and trimming. The sample carries over 120,000 clones, 78% recorded once. Input material: peripheral blood. This TCR was sampled from an older woman with acute or convalescent COVID-19. J is TRBJ1-5 and V is TRBV19, with D maybe TRBD1 (6 bases). The CDR3 coding sequence is TGTGCCACGTCCGCCTCCAGGGGTGATCAGCCCCAGCATTTT. This translates into CATSASRGDQPQHF. Variable domain in full (rest from reference TRBV19 and TRBJ1-5): DGGITQSPKYLFRKEGQNVTLSCEQNLNHDAMYWYRQDPGQGLRLIYYSQIVNDFQKGDIAEGYSVSREKKESFPLTVTSAQKNPTAFYLCATSASRGDQPQHFGDGTRLSIL.